These T cell receptor beta chains were read from a single sample in a study of response to subunit inactivated influenza vaccine. TCRdb re-called the RT-PCR reads through MiXCR, storing one row per CDR3 protein. The sample contains 500,000 to 550,000 distinct CDR3 sequences, 6.5% to 8% of which appear only once. The source was PBMCs from blood, collected less than 30 months after vaccination. These receptors came from a man aged 50 to 69 who received an inactivated influenza vaccine. The conserved cysteine and the conserved F or W are not part of the CDR3 here. Expanded clones are given a class, and other clones once, few, many or no size at all.

J gene	V gene	clone size	CDR3 protein
TRBJ2-7	TRBV9	many	ASSAKGTVHCEQY
TRBJ2-3	TRBV20-1	few	SGDYASTDTQY
TRBJ2-7	TRBV7-2	few	ASSLYPGGLYEQY
TRBJ1-6	TRBV2	-	ASRTGTGSNSPLH
TRBJ2-3	TRBV5-1	few	ASSLAGQASSTDTQY
TRBJ2-7	TRBV27	few	ASSLQRGSYEQY
TRBJ2-7	TRBV10-3	many	AITTGSYEQY
TRBJ1-3	TRBV7-3	few	ASSRAYGDTIY
TRBJ2-1	TRBV6-6	few	ASRTQGNEQF
TRBJ2-3	TRBV6-6	many	ASSYSAIDTQY
TRBJ1-1	TRBV7-9	-	ASGVEAAF
TRBJ2-7	TRBV11-2	-	ASSSPLRDRNYEQY
TRBJ2-7	TRBV5-1	-	ASSLVGVNPYEQY
TRBJ1-2	TRBV18	-	ASSPKGPNSGYT
TRBJ2-2	TRBV20-1	few	SAGPGTRDTGELF
TRBJ2-3	TRBV5-6	few	ASSWGLVRADTQY
TRBJ1-6	TRBV7-2	many	ASSQQGFNSPLH
TRBJ2-3	TRBV20-1	-	SARGGLAGPLVDTDTQY
TRBJ2-3	TRBV4-3	many	ASSQGAHTLTDTQY
TRBJ1-2	TRBV4-2	many	ASSQDSGTGNGGYT
TRBJ1-6	TRBV5-1	many	ASSLDRAHSPLH
TRBJ2-6	TRBV2	-	ASGGDRPYSGANVLT
TRBJ2-2	TRBV4-3	-	ASSQGVDTGELF
TRBJ2-1	TRBV29-1	few	SVAGLAGGAYNEQF
TRBJ2-7	TRBV5-6	-	ASSLFPGTGGNYEQY